This is a list of T cell receptor beta chains from one sample in a study of early T cells in non-severe SARS-CoV-2 infection. From the 5' RACE reads, TCRdb called clonotypes with MiXCR, one entry per CDR3 protein. The repertoire includes fewer than 120,000 distinct CDR3 sequences, approximately 12% of them detected once, and less than 4.5% sits in the top ten. The sample was whole blood, taken at baseline. The receptor source for this set is an adult who was a healthcare worker with PCR-confirmed SARS-CoV-2 infection or an uninfected control (not recorded which). CDR3s include the opening cysteine and the closing phenylalanine or tryptophan. A D gene is named only where the DNA matches it firmly. Only part of the rows carry a size: once, few, many, or a class if the clone is expanded.

j_gene: TRBJ1-2; v_gene: TRBV3-1; abundance: few; d_gene: -; CDR3nt: TGTGCCAGCAGCCATGATACTACAAGCGCAGCTAACTATGGCTACACCTTC; CDR3aa: CASSHDTTSAANYGYTF
j_gene: TRBJ2-7; v_gene: TRBV7-2; abundance: -; d_gene: -; CDR3nt: TGTGCCAGCAGCTCTCTCGGGACATCCCTCACATCGGGGGAGCAGTACTTC; CDR3aa: CASSSLGTSLTSGEQYF
j_gene: TRBJ2-1; v_gene: TRBV9; abundance: many; d_gene: TRBD1; CDR3nt: TGTGCCAGCAGCGTTTCAGCCGGGACAGGGTCCAATGAGCAGTTCTTC; CDR3aa: CASSVSAGTGSNEQFF
j_gene: TRBJ2-7; v_gene: TRBV7-2; abundance: few; d_gene: TRBD2; CDR3nt: TGTGCCAGCAGCTTGGCTAGCGGAACCTACGAGCAGTACTTC; CDR3aa: CASSLASGTYEQYF
j_gene: TRBJ2-3; v_gene: TRBV11-3; abundance: few; d_gene: -; CDR3nt: TGTGCCAGCAGTCAACGATTTTCTGCGCAGTATTTT; CDR3aa: CASSQRFSAQYF
j_gene: TRBJ2-7; v_gene: TRBV20-1; abundance: -; d_gene: TRBD2; CDR3nt: TGCAGTGCTACCGTGGTGACTAGCGGGGCTTACGAGCAGTACTTC; CDR3aa: CSATVVTSGAYEQYF
j_gene: TRBJ2-3; v_gene: TRBV12-3/TRBV12-4; abundance: -; d_gene: TRBD2; CDR3nt: TGTGCCAGCAGCCCGGCCGGGACTAGGCAAGATACGCAGTATTTT; CDR3aa: CASSPAGTRQDTQYF
j_gene: TRBJ2-5; v_gene: TRBV7-6; abundance: many; d_gene: TRBD2; CDR3nt: TGTGCCAGCAGCTTAGCGTCCCGAGCGGGAGGGCCCACGGAGACCCAGTACTTC; CDR3aa: CASSLASRAGGPTETQYF
j_gene: TRBJ1-6; v_gene: TRBV20-1; abundance: -; d_gene: -; CDR3nt: TGCAGTGCTAGAGAGGTCCTTGGCAGAGACTCACCCCTCCACTTT; CDR3aa: CSAREVLGRDSPLHF
j_gene: TRBJ2-5; v_gene: TRBV7-2; abundance: -; d_gene: -; CDR3nt: TGTGCCAGCAGCTCCCGGTATTCCGAGACCCAGTACTTC; CDR3aa: CASSSRYSETQYF
j_gene: TRBJ1-5; v_gene: TRBV5-1; abundance: -; d_gene: -; CDR3nt: TGCGCCAGCAGCCCTGAAGAGTGGGGGGCAGGTCAGCCCCAGCATTTT; CDR3aa: CASSPEEWGAGQPQHF
j_gene: TRBJ1-1; v_gene: TRBV7-9; abundance: few; d_gene: -; CDR3nt: TGTGCCAGCAGCCACGGGACGGGTGAAGCTTTCTTT; CDR3aa: CASSHGTGEAFF
j_gene: TRBJ2-5; v_gene: TRBV29-1; abundance: many; d_gene: -; CDR3nt: TGCAGCGTTGTCCCAACAGGGCCCGCAGAGACCCAGTACTTC; CDR3aa: CSVVPTGPAETQYF
j_gene: TRBJ2-1; v_gene: TRBV7-9; abundance: -; d_gene: TRBD2; CDR3nt: TGTGCCAGCAGCTTAGTAGCGGGGGAGTACAATGAGCAGTTCTTC; CDR3aa: CASSLVAGEYNEQFF
j_gene: TRBJ2-7; v_gene: TRBV12-3/TRBV12-4; abundance: -; d_gene: -; CDR3nt: TGTGCCAGCAGTTTTAACCACTACGAGCAGTACTTC; CDR3aa: CASSFNHYEQYF
j_gene: TRBJ1-1; v_gene: TRBV5-1; abundance: many; d_gene: -; CDR3nt: TGCGCCAGCAGCTTGGTGGTTGGGGCTGACACTGAAGCTTTCTTT; CDR3aa: CASSLVVGADTEAFF
j_gene: TRBJ1-5; v_gene: TRBV12-3/TRBV12-4; abundance: few; d_gene: -; CDR3nt: TGTGCCAGCAGTTTTATTAATCAGCCCCAGCATTTT; CDR3aa: CASSFINQPQHF
j_gene: TRBJ2-3; v_gene: TRBV2; abundance: many; d_gene: -; CDR3nt: TGTGCCAGCAGTGAAGGACTAGACACAGATACGCAGTATTTT; CDR3aa: CASSEGLDTDTQYF
j_gene: TRBJ1-3; v_gene: TRBV7-9; abundance: many; d_gene: TRBD1; CDR3nt: TGTGCCAGCAGCTTAGCCAGGGGGCTAAGCCCTGGAAACACCATATATTTT; CDR3aa: CASSLARGLSPGNTIYF
j_gene: TRBJ2-2; v_gene: TRBV2; abundance: -; d_gene: TRBD1; CDR3nt: TGTGCCAGCGGGACCGGGACAGGGGACCCCGGGGAGCTGTTTTTT; CDR3aa: CASGTGTGDPGELFF
j_gene: TRBJ1-2; v_gene: TRBV5-1; abundance: many; d_gene: -; CDR3nt: TGCGCCAGCAGCTTGGGGCGGAACTATGGCTACACCTTC; CDR3aa: CASSLGRNYGYTF
j_gene: TRBJ1-2; v_gene: TRBV20-1; abundance: few; d_gene: -; CDR3nt: TGCAGTGCCCGAGGGGGGGAACGCGGCTACACCTTC; CDR3aa: CSARGGERGYTF
j_gene: TRBJ1-6; v_gene: TRBV6-5; abundance: few; d_gene: -; CDR3nt: TGTGCCAGCGCCGGAAGGTCCCCAGGGAGCGTCTTCTTCTCACCCCTCCACTTT; CDR3aa: CASAGRSPGSVFFSPLHF
j_gene: TRBJ2-1; v_gene: TRBV4-1; abundance: -; d_gene: TRBD2; CDR3nt: TGCGCCACCGCGGGACTAGTCATGCGAAACTCCTACAATGAGCAGTTCTTC; CDR3aa: CATAGLVMRNSYNEQFF
j_gene: TRBJ1-4; v_gene: TRBV29-1; abundance: many; d_gene: -; CDR3nt: TGCAGCGTTGGACGGACCCAAAATGAAAAACTGTTTTTT; CDR3aa: CSVGRTQNEKLFF
j_gene: TRBJ2-1; v_gene: TRBV24-1; abundance: many; d_gene: -; CDR3nt: TGTGCCACCAGTGATTTGACGGTACCCAATGAGCAGTTCTTC; CDR3aa: CATSDLTVPNEQFF
j_gene: TRBJ2-1; v_gene: TRBV2; abundance: few; d_gene: -; CDR3nt: TGTGCCAGCAGTGACCTGGGAAATGAGCAGTTCTTC; CDR3aa: CASSDLGNEQFF
j_gene: TRBJ1-4; v_gene: TRBV20-1; abundance: -; d_gene: -; CDR3nt: TGCAGTGCTAGGGGCGGGGACCATGAAAAACTGTTTTTT; CDR3aa: CSARGGDHEKLFF
j_gene: TRBJ2-5; v_gene: TRBV7-3; abundance: -; d_gene: -; CDR3nt: TGTGCCAGCAGCTTAGGGAAGACCCAGTACTTC; CDR3aa: CASSLGKTQYF
j_gene: TRBJ1-1; v_gene: TRBV5-6; abundance: few; d_gene: -; CDR3nt: TGTGCCAGCAGCCCTTCTAACACTGAAGCTTTCTTT; CDR3aa: CASSPSNTEAFF
j_gene: TRBJ1-1; v_gene: TRBV5-1; abundance: few; d_gene: -; CDR3nt: TGCGCCAGCAGCTTGGGGGCTGGGGCTGAAGCTTTCTTT; CDR3aa: CASSLGAGAEAFF
j_gene: TRBJ2-7; v_gene: TRBV4-1; abundance: -; d_gene: -; CDR3nt: TGCGCCAGCAGTCGGGACCAAATGGTGGCCTACGAGCAGTACTTC; CDR3aa: CASSRDQMVAYEQYF
j_gene: TRBJ1-2; v_gene: TRBV7-2; abundance: few; d_gene: -; CDR3nt: TGTGCCAGCAGCTTAGCCCCGGGACCGAACTATGGCTACACCTTC; CDR3aa: CASSLAPGPNYGYTF
j_gene: TRBJ1-6; v_gene: TRBV27; abundance: once; d_gene: -; CDR3nt: TGTGCCAGCAGTGTATCAGGGAAAGGGGCACCCCTCCACTTT; CDR3aa: CASSVSGKGAPLHF
j_gene: TRBJ2-7; v_gene: TRBV7-2; abundance: few; d_gene: -; CDR3nt: TGTGCCAGCAGCACCATTAGACTTTCCCAGGGGCCCCACCGTCGAGACGAGCAGTACTTC; CDR3aa: CASSTIRLSQGPHRRDEQYF
j_gene: TRBJ2-3; v_gene: TRBV5-1; abundance: -; d_gene: -; CDR3nt: TGCGCCAGCAGCTTACCCTCCGGGACTCCCACAGATACGCAGTATTTT; CDR3aa: CASSLPSGTPTDTQYF
j_gene: TRBJ2-7; v_gene: TRBV7-9; abundance: many; d_gene: TRBD2; CDR3nt: TGTGCCAGCAGCGCTAGCGGGGACTACGAGCAGTACTTC; CDR3aa: CASSASGDYEQYF
j_gene: TRBJ2-1; v_gene: TRBV9; abundance: many; d_gene: TRBD2; CDR3nt: TGTGCGAGTCGCGGGACTAGCGGGAGCAATGAGCAGTTCTTC; CDR3aa: CASRGTSGSNEQFF
j_gene: TRBJ2-7; v_gene: TRBV18; abundance: few; d_gene: -; CDR3nt: TGTGCCAGCTCACCAGGGGTGATGGGACCCCACGAGCAGTACTTC; CDR3aa: CASSPGVMGPHEQYF
j_gene: TRBJ1-1; v_gene: TRBV7-9; abundance: many; d_gene: -; CDR3nt: TGTGCCAGCAGCGCAGACAGGTTTTCGAGTCGGCTTAACACTGAAGCTTTCTTT; CDR3aa: CASSADRFSSRLNTEAFF
j_gene: TRBJ2-7; v_gene: TRBV25-1; abundance: few; d_gene: -; CDR3nt: TGTGCCAGCAGTGAATTAGGACGGAACTACGAGCAGTACTTC; CDR3aa: CASSELGRNYEQYF
j_gene: TRBJ2-3; v_gene: TRBV18; abundance: -; d_gene: -; CDR3nt: TGTGCCAGCTCACCACCGGGGCAGCGCCCAATAGGGACAGATACGCAGTATTTT; CDR3aa: CASSPPGQRPIGTDTQYF
j_gene: TRBJ2-7; v_gene: TRBV4-1; abundance: -; d_gene: -; CDR3nt: TGCGCCAGCAGCCACCCCCCCAGAGGTGAGGCCCTCTACGAGCAGTACTTC; CDR3aa: CASSHPPRGEALYEQYF
j_gene: TRBJ2-7; v_gene: TRBV18; abundance: -; d_gene: TRBD2; CDR3nt: TGTGCCAGCTCACCAGCGGGACTAGCGGGAGATGAGCAGTACTTC; CDR3aa: CASSPAGLAGDEQYF
j_gene: TRBJ2-1; v_gene: TRBV7-2; abundance: -; d_gene: -; CDR3nt: TGTGCCAGCAGCTTGCAGAGACCCGGGGAGCAGTTCTTC; CDR3aa: CASSLQRPGEQFF
j_gene: TRBJ2-7; v_gene: TRBV10-3; abundance: -; d_gene: -; CDR3nt: TGTGCCATCAGTGAGTCGACCAGGGAAACCTACGAGCAGTACTTC; CDR3aa: CAISESTRETYEQYF
j_gene: TRBJ2-3; v_gene: TRBV12-3/TRBV12-4; abundance: few; d_gene: TRBD2; CDR3nt: TGTGCCAGCAAGACTAGCTCGGATACGCAGTATTTT; CDR3aa: CASKTSSDTQYF
j_gene: TRBJ2-3; v_gene: TRBV9; abundance: many; d_gene: TRBD2; CDR3nt: TGTGCCAGCAGCGTAGGAGGTAATAGCGGGAGTGGCACAGATACGCAGTATTTT; CDR3aa: CASSVGGNSGSGTDTQYF
j_gene: TRBJ2-3; v_gene: TRBV29-1; abundance: -; d_gene: TRBD2; CDR3nt: TGCAGCGTGTTAGGCGGGGGTACGCAGTATTTT; CDR3aa: CSVLGGGTQYF
j_gene: TRBJ2-3; v_gene: TRBV5-1; abundance: -; d_gene: -; CDR3nt: TGCGCCAGCAGCTTGGCCCGGCAGGACTCCACAGATACGCAGTATTTT; CDR3aa: CASSLARQDSTDTQYF
j_gene: TRBJ1-1; v_gene: TRBV20-1; abundance: -; d_gene: -; CDR3nt: TGCAGTGCTAGAAGGGGTAGTACTGAAGCTTTCTTT; CDR3aa: CSARRGSTEAFF
j_gene: TRBJ2-1; v_gene: TRBV29-1; abundance: few; d_gene: -; CDR3nt: TGCAGCGTACTCTCCTACAATGAGCAGTTCTTC; CDR3aa: CSVLSYNEQFF
j_gene: TRBJ1-5; v_gene: TRBV6-5; abundance: -; d_gene: TRBD1; CDR3nt: TGTGCCAGCAGTAGGAGGACAGGGAATTCGAATCAGCCCCAGCATTTT; CDR3aa: CASSRRTGNSNQPQHF
j_gene: TRBJ1-6; v_gene: TRBV4-1; abundance: -; d_gene: -; CDR3nt: TGCGCCAGCAGCCCCGAGCGGAGCTCCTATAATTCACCCCTCCACTTT; CDR3aa: CASSPERSSYNSPLHF
j_gene: TRBJ2-3; v_gene: TRBV20-1; abundance: few; d_gene: TRBD1; CDR3nt: TGCAGTGCTAGAGATCACCACAGGGGGCTTACAGATACGCAGTATTTT; CDR3aa: CSARDHHRGLTDTQYF